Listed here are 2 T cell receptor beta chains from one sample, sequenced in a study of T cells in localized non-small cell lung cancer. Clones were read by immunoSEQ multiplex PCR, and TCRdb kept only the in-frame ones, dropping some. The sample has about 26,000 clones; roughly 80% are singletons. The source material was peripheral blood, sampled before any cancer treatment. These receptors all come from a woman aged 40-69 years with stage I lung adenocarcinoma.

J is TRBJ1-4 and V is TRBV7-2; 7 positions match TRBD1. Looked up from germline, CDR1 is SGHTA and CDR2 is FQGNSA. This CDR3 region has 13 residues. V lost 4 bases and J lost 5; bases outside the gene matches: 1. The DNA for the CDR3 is TGTGCCAGCAGCTCGGGACAGAATGAAAAACTGTTTTTT. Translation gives CASSSGQNEKLFF.

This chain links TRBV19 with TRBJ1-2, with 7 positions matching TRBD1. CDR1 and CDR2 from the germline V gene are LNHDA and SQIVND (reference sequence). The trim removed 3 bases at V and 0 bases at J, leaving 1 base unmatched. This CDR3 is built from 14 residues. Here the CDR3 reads CASSIGTANYGYTF. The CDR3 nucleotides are TGTGCCAGTAGTATTGGGACAGCTAACTATGGCTACACCTTC. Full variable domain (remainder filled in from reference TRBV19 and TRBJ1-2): DGGITQSPKYLFRKEGQNVTLSCEQNLNHDAMYWYRQDPGQGLRLIYYSQIVNDFQKGDIAEGYSVSREKKESFPLTVTSAQKNPTAFYLCASSIGTANYGYTFGSGTRLTVV.